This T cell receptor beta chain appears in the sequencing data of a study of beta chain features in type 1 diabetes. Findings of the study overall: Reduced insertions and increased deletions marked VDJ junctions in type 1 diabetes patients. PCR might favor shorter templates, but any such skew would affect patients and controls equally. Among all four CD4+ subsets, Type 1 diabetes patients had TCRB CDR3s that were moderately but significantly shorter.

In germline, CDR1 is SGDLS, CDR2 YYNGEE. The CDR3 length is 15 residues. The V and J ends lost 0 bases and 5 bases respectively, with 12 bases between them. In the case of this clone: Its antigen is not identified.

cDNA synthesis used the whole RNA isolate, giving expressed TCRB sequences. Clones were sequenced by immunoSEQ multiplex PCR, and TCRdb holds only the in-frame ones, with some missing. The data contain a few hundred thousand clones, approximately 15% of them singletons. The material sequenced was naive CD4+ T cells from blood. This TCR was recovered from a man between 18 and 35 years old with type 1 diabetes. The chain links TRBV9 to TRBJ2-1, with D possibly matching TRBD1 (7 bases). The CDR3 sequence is CASSVAGGQNNEQFF. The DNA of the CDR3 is TGTGCCAGCAGCGTAGCCGGGGGACAGAACAATGAGCAGTTCTTC.